Following are 21 T cell receptor beta chains from one sample sequenced in a study of control samples from healthy donors and cancer patients. Clones were read by immunoSEQ multiplex PCR, and TCRdb kept only the in-frame ones, dropping some. There are under 150,000 clones in the sample; about 90% occur only once, and 2.9% lies in the top ten. Sequencing input: blood. Receptors were obtained from a man aged 55 to 70 in good health.

The chain joins TRBV5-1 to TRBJ2-3, with 7 bases fitting TRBD2. This CDR3 spans 16 amino acids. Germline lookup yields CDR1 SGHRS and CDR2 YFSETQ. V lost 0 bases to trimming and J lost 0 bases; unmatched junction nucleotides: 4. The CDR3 bases are TGCGCCAGCAGCTTGGGCCCCGGGGGGAGCACAGATACGCAGTATTTT. It codes for CASSLGPGGSTDTQYF.

This clone appeared a single time. The CDR3 loop is CASKVGLTTGTEAFF. The DNA of the CDR3 is TGCGCCAGCAAGGTCGGGCTAACGACGGGTACTGAAGCTTTCTTT. V is TRBV5-1 and J is TRBJ1-1, with no clear D. The CDR3 consists of 15 residues. The V gene lost 6 bases and the J gene lost 5 bases, with 20 bases spanning the gap. From germline, CDR1 is SGHRS and CDR2 YFSETQ.

The chain joins TRBV6-5 to TRBJ2-5, with D perhaps being TRBD1 or TRBD2 (5 bases each). CDR3 length equals 15 residues. Trimming took 4 bases from V and 0 from J, leaving 12 bases between them. Germline V gene data show CDR1 as MNHEY and CDR2 as SVGAGI. The DNA for the CDR3 is TGTGCCAGCAGTTTTACCGGGACCAACCAAGAGACCCAGTACTTC. It translates to CASSFTGTNQETQYF.

The V call is TRBV4-1, the J call TRBJ1-1; D may be TRBD1 (5 bases). Germline V gives CDR1 MGHRA, CDR2 YSYEKL. This CDR3 region has 17 residues. V lost 1 base to trimming and J lost 5 bases, with 20 bases between them. The CDR3 nucleotides read TGCGCCAGCAGCCAAGGCTCGGGGACCCGGGGTGCGACTGAAGCTTTCTTT. This gives the protein CASSQGSGTRGATEAFF.

The chain recombines TRBV6-6 with TRBJ1-1; D is unresolved. Germline CDR1 reads MNHNY; CDR2 reads SVGAGI (reference sequence). The CDR3 length is 14 residues. V lost 0 bases and J lost 1, with 6 bases in between. CDR3 sequence (DNA): TGTGCCAGCAGTTACTCGCCGGGGAACACTGAAGCTTTCTTT. Its protein product is CASSYSPGNTEAFF.

This chain connects TRBV3-1 (or the pseudogene TRBV3-2) to TRBJ2-5; no clear D gene. Trimming pared 1 base from V and 4 bases from J, leaving 13 bases between. Germline V gives CDR1 LGHDT, CDR2 YNNKEL (reference sequence). The CDR3 contains 15 residues. In DNA, the CDR3 is TGTGCCAGCAGCCAAGTGGTTTGGCAAGGAGAGACCCAGTACTTC. It yields the protein CASSQVVWQGETQYF.

This chain connects TRBV11-2 to TRBJ1-2; TRBD1 matches at 8 bases. This CDR3 is 16 amino acids long. V was pared by 5 bases and J by 4 bases, with 12 bases of the junction left unmatched. The germline gives CDR1 SGHAT, CDR2 FQNNGV. CDR3 nucleotides: TGTGCCAGCAGCCTCAACATCCAGGGGGCGTTCTATGGCTACACCTTC. This codes for CASSLNIQGAFYGYTF. Full variable domain (remainder filled in from reference TRBV11-2 and TRBJ1-2): EAGVAQSPRYKIIEKRQSVAFWCNPISGHATLYWYQQILGQGPKLLIQFQNNGVVDDSQLPKDRFSAERLKGVDSTLKIQPAKLEDSAVYLCASSLNIQGAFYGYTFGSGTRLTVV.

This chain connects TRBV7-9 to TRBJ2-3; TRBD2 agrees at 8 bases. This CDR3 is 15 amino acids long. Germline CDR1 SEHNR, CDR2 FQNEAQ (reference sequence). V shed 3 bases, J shed 3 bases, and the junction held 5 bases outside the gene matches. Here the CDR3 reads CASSLTSVVTDTQYF. In DNA, the CDR3 is TGTGCCAGCAGCTTGACTAGCGTTGTAACAGATACGCAGTATTTT.

The chain employs TRBV6-6 and TRBJ1-1; 9 bases align to TRBD1. Per germline, CDR1 MNHNY and CDR2 SVGAGI (reference sequence). The junction had 7 bases not matched to a gene; V was cut back by 9 bases and J by 5 bases. The CDR3 extends over 13 amino acids. CDR3 residues: CASHGTGRTEAFF. The CDR3 DNA is TGTGCCAGTCATGGGACAGGGCGGACTGAAGCTTTCTTT.

This sequence joins TRBV7-3 and TRBJ2-1; 8 bases match TRBD1. The CDR3 spans 15 residues. CDR1 is SGHTA, CDR2 FQGTGA, per germline. After removal of 4 bases from V and 6 bases from J, the junction contained 8 bases not matched to a gene. The CDR3 reads CASSSGQGQINEQFF. DNA for the CDR3: TGTGCCAGCAGCTCAGGACAGGGACAGATCAATGAGCAGTTCTTC.

The chain has TRBV27 and TRBJ1-5; D gene ambiguous. Trimming took off 3 bases at V and 2 bases at J, with 8 bases between the two ends. Germline loops: CDR1 MNHEY, CDR2 SMNVEV (reference sequence). The CDR3 is made up of 14 amino acids. The CDR3 spells CASSFSRGNQPQHF. The CDR3 DNA reads TGTGCCAGCAGTTTTTCACGGGGCAATCAGCCCCAGCATTTT.

This clone is a singleton in its sample. This chain uses TRBV10-3 with TRBJ1-1; 11 bases are shared with TRBD1. The V and J ends lost 7 bases and 1 base, in that order; junction bases with no gene match: 2. The CDR3 spans 14 residues. Germline assignment: CDR1 ENHRY and CDR2 SYGVKD. CDR3 sequence: CAIMGQGENTEAFF. CDR3 in DNA: TGTGCCATCATGGGACAGGGGGAGAACACTGAAGCTTTCTTT.

V is TRBV11-2 and J is TRBJ1-2, with 7 bases identical to TRBD1. CDR1 and CDR2 from the germline V gene are SGHAT and FQNNGV. The length of the CDR3 is 14 residues. V shed 2 bases and J 1 base; nucleotides not matched to a gene: 1. The CDR3 nucleotides are TGTGCCAGCAGCTTAACAGGGGTTAACTATGGCTACACCTTC. It specifies CASSLTGVNYGYTF.

The chain has TRBV11-3 and TRBJ1-3, with no clear D. CDR3 length: 14 amino acids. Trimming removed 0 bases from V and 4 bases from J, with 7 bases in between. Per germline, CDR1 SGHNT and CDR2 YENEEA. CDR3 residues: CASSLDGYGNTIYF. CDR3 bases: TGTGCCAGCAGCTTAGACGGGTACGGAAACACCATATATTTT.

This sequence joins TRBV28 and TRBJ1-6; D not resolved. V gave up 3 bases and J gave up 3 bases, with 18 bases separating them. Germline-derived CDR1 and CDR2 are MDHEN and SYDVKM. The CDR3 consists of 18 residues. This CDR3 reads CASSFSRANPYYNSPLHF. The CDR3 nucleotides read TGTGCCAGCAGTTTTTCTAGGGCCAATCCCTACTATAATTCACCCCTCCACTTT.

The table lists this clone with a few counts. V gene TRBV30 combines with J gene TRBJ1-4, with 9 bases that match TRBD1. The V and J ends lost 2 bases and 4 bases, in that order; junction bases with no gene match: 2. The CDR3 has 14 residues. Germline CDR1 is GTSNPN and CDR2 is SVGIG (reference sequence). The CDR3 is CAWSTGGLNEKLFF. DNA for the CDR3: TGTGCCTGGAGTACAGGGGGCCTTAATGAAAAACTGTTTTTT.

V usage is TRBV29-1 and J usage is TRBJ1-4, with a weak D call TRBD1 (6 bases). The CDR3 has 13 residues. In germline, CDR1 is SQVTM, CDR2 ANQGSEA. With 7 bases removed from V and 5 bases from J, the gap between germline ends came to 14 bases. The CDR3 DNA sequence: TGCAGCGGCGGGGAGGGGGGAAATGAAAAACTGTTTTTT. Its protein product is CSGGEGGNEKLFF.

This clone was seen once. The chain uses TRBV7-3 and TRBJ2-7, with D hard to call. The ends were cut back, 1 base at V and 4 bases at J, with 23 bases in the middle. Germline V CDR1 and CDR2: SGHTA, FQGTGA. CDR3 length equals 18 residues. The CDR3 region is CASSLKVGQVLHHYEQYF. CDR3 DNA sequence: TGTGCCAGCAGCTTAAAAGTAGGGCAGGTCCTCCATCATTACGAGCAGTACTTC.

The table lists this clone with a count of one. V gene TRBV6-1 combines with J gene TRBJ1-1; D gene unclear. Germline V gives CDR1 MNHNS, CDR2 SASEGT. V dropped 1 base and J dropped 4 bases, with 13 bases sitting between them. The CDR3 is 15 residues long. DNA of the CDR3: TGTGCCAGCAGTGAAGGGAGGATTCGGGGCACTGAAGCTTTCTTT. This gives the protein CASSEGRIRGTEAFF.

The chain combines TRBV9 with TRBJ1-6; 8 bases line up with TRBD1. This CDR3 has 14 residues. Losses at the gene ends were 3 bases for V and 8 bases for J; bases not matched to a gene: 4. Germline values: CDR1 SGDLS, CDR2 YYNGEE. The CDR3 region is CASSEDRGHSPLHF. CDR3 sequence (DNA): TGTGCCAGCAGCGAAGACAGGGGCCATTCACCCCTCCACTTT.

The chain carries TRBV2 and TRBJ1-5; D remains ambiguous. V lost 7 bases to trimming and J lost 2 bases, with 15 bases between them. CDR1 SNHLY and CDR2 FYNNEI come from the germline V gene. The CDR3 is made up of 15 amino acids. The CDR3 reads CASTLGSGGNQPQHF. In DNA, the CDR3 is TGTGCCAGCACCCTAGGGAGTGGTGGCAATCAGCCCCAGCATTTT.